This T cell receptor beta chain was captured by sequencing in a study of CD4 T cells in relation to SARS-CoV-2 and coronaviruses. About the study: TCR beta CDR3s were sequenced after roughly ten-day antigen culture of PBMCs. Findings and limits, study-wide: The cross-reactivity analysis covered only spike protein, not other viral proteins. No donor gave both pre-pandemic and post-infection samples.

In the case of this clone: Antigen specificity is unknown.

CD4+ T cells from unexposed donors were obtained before the COVID-19 pandemic (2011-2018). CD4+ T cells were isolated from the cells after 10 days of culture. TCRdb keeps only in-frame clones here, not all; method: immunoSEQ multiplex PCR. The table has about 18,000 clones, about 80% seen once. J was trimmed by 3 bases and V by 5 bases; bases with no gene match: 2. There are 15 residues in the CDR3. Per the germline V gene, CDR1 is SEHNR and CDR2 is FQNEAQ (reference sequence). The TCR sequence derives from a human donor in good health. Specimen: CD4+ T cells from PBMCs, cultured in vitro. V and J are TRBV7-9 and TRBJ2-3; 13 bases align to TRBD2. This chain's CDR3 is CASSQLAGGTDTQYF. The DNA of the CDR3 is TGTGCCAGCAGCCAACTAGCGGGAGGGACAGATACGCAGTATTTT.